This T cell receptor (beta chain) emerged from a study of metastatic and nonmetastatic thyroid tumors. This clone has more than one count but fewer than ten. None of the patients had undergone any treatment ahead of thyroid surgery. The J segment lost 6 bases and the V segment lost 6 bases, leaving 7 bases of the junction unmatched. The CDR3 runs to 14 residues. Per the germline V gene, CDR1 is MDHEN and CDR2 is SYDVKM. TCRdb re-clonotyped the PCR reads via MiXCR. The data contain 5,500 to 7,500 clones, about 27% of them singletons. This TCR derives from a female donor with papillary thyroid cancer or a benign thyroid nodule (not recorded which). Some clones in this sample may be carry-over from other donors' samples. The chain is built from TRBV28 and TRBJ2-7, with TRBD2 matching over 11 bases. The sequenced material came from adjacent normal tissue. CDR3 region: CASRDTSGRGEQYF. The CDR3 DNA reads TGTGCCAGCAGGGATACTAGCGGGAGAGGCGAGCAGTACTTC.